This is a list of T cell receptor beta chains from one sample in a study of early T cells in non-severe SARS-CoV-2 infection. Via MiXCR, TCRdb re-called the 5' RACE reads, giving one row per CDR3 protein. The sample gives 50,000 to 55,000 distinct CDR3 sequences, approximately 8.5% of which show up once; 15% is in the top ten. Sequencing used whole blood. The receptors come from an adult who was a healthcare worker with PCR-confirmed SARS-CoV-2 infection or an uninfected control (not recorded which). The CDR3 runs from the conserved cysteine through the conserved F or W. The D gene is left open where the match is weak. Size is stated for part of the rows, as once, few or many counts, or as a class when the clone is expanded.

many	TRBV12-3/TRBV12-4	TRBJ1-5	15	.	TGTGCCAGCAGCCCGGGACGGATGGGCAATCAGCCCCAGCATTTT	CASSPGRMGNQPQHF
many	TRBV21-1	TRBJ2-7	16	.	TGTGCCAGCAGCAAATCGGAGGACAGGGAACCCTACGAGCAGTACTTC	CASSKSEDREPYEQYF
many	TRBV28	TRBJ1-1	15	.	TGTGCCAGCAGTTCACCTCCACCGGGGAACACTGAAGCTTTCTTT	CASSSPPPGNTEAFF
many	TRBV7-2	TRBJ2-3	14	.	TGTGCCAGCAGAAAGGGGCTAGTGACAGATACGCAGTATTTT	CASRKGLVTDTQYF
many	TRBV9	TRBJ2-2	16	.	TGTGCCAGCAGCGTATCCAGGGGCGCAGGATTCGGGGAGCTGTTTTTT	CASSVSRGAGFGELFF
few	TRBV5-1	TRBJ2-7	15	.	TGCGCCAGCAGCTGGAACCAGGGGCGCACCTACGAGCAGTACTTC	CASSWNQGRTYEQYF
.	TRBV24-1	TRBJ2-1	17	.	TGTGCCACCAGTGATTTTCGCGGAGGCAACGGCAACAATGAGCAGTTCTTC	CATSDFRGGNGNNEQFF
.	TRBV3-1	TRBJ2-7	14	.	TGTGCCAGCAGCCCGCAGGGGTCTCCCTACGAGCAGTACTTC	CASSPQGSPYEQYF
.	TRBV6-1	TRBJ2-7	11	.	TGTGCCAGCGGTGTTAGAGGCGAGCAGTACTTC	CASGVRGEQYF
many	TRBV18	TRBJ1-5	21	.	TGTGCCAGCTCACCTAGCTCCCCTTATGATGCAGGGCTTGAGGTCTTGCAGCCCCAGCATTTT	CASSPSSPYDAGLEVLQPQHF
many	TRBV28	TRBJ2-5	11	.	TGTGCCAGCATGGATCAAGAGACCCAGTACTTC	CASMDQETQYF
many	TRBV7-2	TRBJ2-5	15	TRBD1	TGTGCCAGCAGAACCGGGACAGCCAGCCAAGAGACCCAGTACTTC	CASRTGTASQETQYF
many	TRBV12-3/TRBV12-4	TRBJ1-1	17	.	TGTGCCAGCAGCGACGACGGATGGGTAAGAATGAACACTGAAGCTTTCTTT	CASSDDGWVRMNTEAFF
.	TRBV28	TRBJ1-6	15	.	TGTGCCAGCGGGGTGGGGAGCTCCTATAATTCACCCCTCCACTTT	CASGVGSSYNSPLHF
many	TRBV30	TRBJ2-7	14	TRBD2	TGTGCCTGGAGCTCTAGCGGGAGTAAGAACGAGCAGTACTTC	CAWSSSGSKNEQYF
few	TRBV5-1	TRBJ2-1	14	.	TGCGCCAGCAGCTCCAGACTAGTACGCAATGAGCAGTTCTTC	CASSSRLVRNEQFF
few	TRBV28	TRBJ2-1	13	TRBD2	TGTGCCAGCAGTCACCGACTAGCGTATGAGCAGTTCTTC	CASSHRLAYEQFF
few	TRBV12-3/TRBV12-4	TRBJ1-2	11	.	TGTGCCAGCTCGAAGAACTATGGCTACACCTTC	CASSKNYGYTF
.	TRBV6-5	TRBJ1-3	15	.	TGTGCCAGCAGTAGGGGAGGCCTAGGGTTGACGACCATATATTTT	CASSRGGLGLTTIYF
many	TRBV30	TRBJ2-7	12	.	TGTGCCTGGAACAGGGACTCCTACGAGCAGTACTTC	CAWNRDSYEQYF
many	TRBV7-2	TRBJ1-6	13	.	TGTGCCAGCAGCTTAGGGGGAATTTCACCCCTCCACTTT	CASSLGGISPLHF
many	TRBV28	TRBJ2-1	15	.	TGTGCCAGCAGTTCGTTAGCGGAGCTGGGGGGTGAGCAGTTCTTC	CASSSLAELGGEQFF
few	TRBV29-1	TRBJ2-1	18	TRBD2	TGCAGCGTTGCGGTGGGGACTAGCGCAAACCCTTTTTACAATGAGCAGTTCTTC	CSVAVGTSANPFYNEQFF
many	TRBV18	TRBJ2-5	17	TRBD2	TGTGCCAGCTCACCACTCTCCGGGAGGGCCGGCGAAGAGACCCAGTACTTC	CASSPLSGRAGEETQYF
many	TRBV6-1	TRBJ2-5	13	TRBD2	TGTGCCAGCAGTGAAGTCCGGGGAGGGAGGGTTTACTTC	CASSEVRGGRVYF
many	TRBV11-1	TRBJ1-1	13	.	TGTGCCAGCAGCTTAGCATTGGAGGGGAAAGCTTTCTTT	CASSLALEGKAFF